Below, 11 T cell receptor beta chains from the same sample are listed, as sequenced in a study of cytomegalovirus exposure and HLA in healthy donors. Both 60 Vbeta primers and 13 Jbeta primers went into the PCR. Sequencing used immunoSEQ multiplex PCR; TCRdb keeps in-frame clones, though not all of them. The sample shows tens of thousands of clones, more than 60% of them seen only once. The sequenced sample was PBMCs. Receptors were obtained from a man between 40 and 49 years old in good health and CMV-seronegative.

This clone was counted between two and nine times. The chain joins TRBV6-1 to TRBJ2-3; 10 positions match TRBD2. The germline V gene has CDR1 MNHNS and CDR2 SASEGT. CDR3 length: 16 residues. With 1 base clipped from V and 4 bases from J, the junction kept 5 bases outside the gene matches. The CDR3: CASSEGIAGGADTQYF. The DNA of the CDR3 is TGTGCCAGCAGTGAAGGTATAGCGGGAGGTGCAGATACGCAGTATTTT.

For the CDR3, the DNA is TGTGCCAGCAGTGGGTCAGGGGGCTACGAGCAGTACTTC. Its protein product is CASSGSGGYEQYF. The chain combines TRBV28 with TRBJ2-7, with 7 nucleotides matching TRBD1. The length of the CDR3 is 13 residues. V was pared by 5 bases and J by 3 bases, with 4 bases of the junction left unmatched. The germline gives CDR1 MDHEN, CDR2 SYDVKM.

The V and J genes are TRBV7-9 and TRBJ1-2, with 8 nucleotides matching TRBD1. This CDR3 is built from 16 residues. Trimming took 0 bases from V and 4 from J; bases not matched to a gene: 7. Germline CDR1 and CDR2: SEHNR and FQNEAQ (reference sequence). The CDR3 coding sequence is TGTGCCAGCAGCTTAGCTCAGGGGGCTGTGGGCTATGGCTACACCTTC. Translated, it gives CASSLAQGAVGYGYTF. Drawing the rest from reference TRBV7-9 and TRBJ1-2, the complete variable domain is DTGVSQNPRHKITKRGQNVTFRCDPISEHNRLYWYRQTLGQGPEFLTYFQNEAQLEKSRLLSDRFSAERPKGSFSTLEIQRTEQGDSAMYLCASSLAQGAVGYGYTFGSGTRLTVV.

The chain combines TRBV5-1 with TRBJ2-7, with TRBD1 matching 9 bases. The CDR3 is made up of 14 amino acids. CDR1 and CDR2 from the germline V gene are SGHRS and YFSETQ. V shed 2 bases and J 3 bases; nucleotides not matched to a gene: 3. Here the CDR3 DNA reads TGCGCCAGCAGCTTCGGGACAGGGAACTACGAGCAGTACTTC. The encoded protein is CASSFGTGNYEQYF.

V is TRBV25-1 and J is TRBJ2-7, with 7 bases lining up with TRBD1. The junction had 6 bases not matched to a gene; V was cut back by 9 bases and J by 4 bases. CDR3 length equals 12 residues. Germline V lookup: CDR1 MGHDK, CDR2 SYGVNS. CDR3 region: CASSTGSYEQYF. CDR3 nucleotide sequence: TGTGCCAGTTCGACAGGGTCATACGAGCAGTACTTC.

This clone was found once. The rearrangement joins TRBV4-1 to TRBJ1-3; TRBD1 matches 8 bases. The germline CDR1 and CDR2 sequences are MGHRA and YSYEKL. The junction had 16 bases not matched to a gene; V was cut back by 3 bases and J by 0 bases. The CDR3 consists of 20 residues. The CDR3 DNA follows: TGCGCCAGCAGCCATCCAGGGGGGAGACGGACAGGGCCCTCTGGAAACACCATATATTTT. This codes for CASSHPGGRRTGPSGNTIYF.

The chain carries TRBV12-5 and TRBJ1-1; TRBD1 is a possible D gene (6 bases). The CDR3 runs to 14 residues. V lost 1 base, J lost 6 bases, and 12 bases lay in between. The germline CDR1 and CDR2 sequences are LGHNT and FRNRAP. The CDR3 loop is CASGLEGVGSEAFF. In nucleotides, the CDR3 is TGTGCTAGTGGTTTGGAGGGGGTCGGTTCTGAAGCTTTCTTT.

This chain connects TRBV29-1 to TRBJ2-1, with 9 bases fitting TRBD2. This CDR3 spans 14 amino acids. The V and J ends lost 4 bases and 7 bases, in that order; junction bases with no gene match: 8. Germline values: CDR1 SQVTM, CDR2 ANQGSEA. This CDR3 reads CSVGAAGGWNEQFF. For the CDR3, the DNA is TGCAGCGTTGGGGCAGCGGGGGGTTGGAATGAGCAGTTCTTC.

The V call is TRBV7-2, the J call TRBJ2-3; no clear D gene. The length of the CDR3 is 15 residues. Between the trimmed V and J ends, which lost 3 bases and 0 bases, there was a span of 10 bases. In germline, CDR1 is SGHTA, CDR2 FQGNSA. The DNA for the CDR3 is TGTGCCAGCAGCTTCCCCGAACGGAGCACAGATACGCAGTATTTT. This sequence encodes CASSFPERSTDTQYF.

This rearrangement joins TRBV2 to TRBJ2-5, with D possibly being TRBD1 (5 bases). This CDR3 region has 14 residues. Germline lookup yields CDR1 SNHLY and CDR2 FYNNEI. V was trimmed by 7 bases and J by 4 bases, leaving 16 bases between them. CDR3 bases: TGTGCCAGCATGGGGCCAGGGCTAAGAGAGACCCAGTACTTC. It encodes CASMGPGLRETQYF.

CDR3 sequence (DNA): TGTGCCTGGAGTAATGGGGGGGCCGGGGAGCTGTTTTTT. This gives the protein CAWSNGGAGELFF. The J gene is TRBJ2-2, the V gene TRBV30; 7 bases agree with TRBD2. CDR1 and CDR2 (germline): GTSNPN, SVGIG (reference sequence). After removal of 2 bases from V and 6 bases from J, the junction contained 3 bases not matched to a gene. CDR3 length: 13 residues.